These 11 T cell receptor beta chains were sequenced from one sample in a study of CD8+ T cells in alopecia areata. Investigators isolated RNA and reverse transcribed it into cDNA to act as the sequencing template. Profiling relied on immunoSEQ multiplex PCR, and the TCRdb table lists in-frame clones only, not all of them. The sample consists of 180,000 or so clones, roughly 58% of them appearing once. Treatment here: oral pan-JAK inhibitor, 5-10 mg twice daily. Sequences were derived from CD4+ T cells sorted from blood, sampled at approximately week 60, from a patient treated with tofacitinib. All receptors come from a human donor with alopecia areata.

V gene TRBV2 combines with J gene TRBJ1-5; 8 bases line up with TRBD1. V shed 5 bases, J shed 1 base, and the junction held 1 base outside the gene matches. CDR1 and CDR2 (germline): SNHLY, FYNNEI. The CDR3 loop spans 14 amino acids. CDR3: CASSRDRSNQPQHF. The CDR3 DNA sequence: TGTGCCAGCAGTAGGGACAGGAGCAATCAGCCCCAGCATTTT.

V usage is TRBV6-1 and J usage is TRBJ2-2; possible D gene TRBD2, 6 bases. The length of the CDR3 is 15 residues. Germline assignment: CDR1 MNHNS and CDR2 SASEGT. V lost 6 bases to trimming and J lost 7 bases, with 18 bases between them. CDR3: CASRKPTSSVGELFF. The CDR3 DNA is TGTGCCAGCAGGAAGCCAACTAGCTCGGTCGGGGAGCTGTTTTTT.

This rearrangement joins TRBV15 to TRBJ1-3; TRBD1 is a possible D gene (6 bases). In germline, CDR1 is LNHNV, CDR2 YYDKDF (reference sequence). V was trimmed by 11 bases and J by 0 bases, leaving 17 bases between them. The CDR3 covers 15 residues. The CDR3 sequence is CAAGVGQSSGNTIYF. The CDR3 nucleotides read TGTGCCGCCGGAGTAGGACAGTCCTCTGGAAACACCATATATTTT.

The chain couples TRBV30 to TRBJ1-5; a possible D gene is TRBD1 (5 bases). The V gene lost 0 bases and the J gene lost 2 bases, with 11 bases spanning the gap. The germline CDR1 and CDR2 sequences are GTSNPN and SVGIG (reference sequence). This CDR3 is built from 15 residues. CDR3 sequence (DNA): TGTGCCTGGAGTGTTGGGACCAAAGGCAATCAGCCCCAGCATTTT. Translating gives CAWSVGTKGNQPQHF.

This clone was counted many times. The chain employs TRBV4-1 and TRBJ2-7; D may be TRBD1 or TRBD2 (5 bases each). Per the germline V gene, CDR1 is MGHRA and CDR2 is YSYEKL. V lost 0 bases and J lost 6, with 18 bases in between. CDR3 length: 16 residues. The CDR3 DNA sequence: TGCGCCAGCAGCCAAGATCTCCGGGGACCCCTGGTCGAGCAGTACTTC. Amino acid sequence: CASSQDLRGPLVEQYF.

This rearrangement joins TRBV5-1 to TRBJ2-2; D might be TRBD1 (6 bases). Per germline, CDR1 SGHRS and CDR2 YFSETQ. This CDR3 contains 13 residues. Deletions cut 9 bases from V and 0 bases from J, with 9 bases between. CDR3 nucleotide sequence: TGCGCCACCCGACAGGCGAACACCGGGGAGCTGTTTTTT. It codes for CATRQANTGELFF.

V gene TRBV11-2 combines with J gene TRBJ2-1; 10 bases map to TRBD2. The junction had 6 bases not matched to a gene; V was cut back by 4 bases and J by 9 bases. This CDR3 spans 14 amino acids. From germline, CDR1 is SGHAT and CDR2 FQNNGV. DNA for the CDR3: TGTGCCAGCAGCTATCAGCGGGGGGGCACTGAGCAGTTCTTC. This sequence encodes CASSYQRGGTEQFF.

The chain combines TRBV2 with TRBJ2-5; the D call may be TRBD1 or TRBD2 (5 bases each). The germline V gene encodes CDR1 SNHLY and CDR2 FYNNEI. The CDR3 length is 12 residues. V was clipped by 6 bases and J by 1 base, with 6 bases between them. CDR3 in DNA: TGTGCCAGCAGGGGACCCCAAGAGACCCAGTACTTC. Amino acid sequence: CASRGPQETQYF. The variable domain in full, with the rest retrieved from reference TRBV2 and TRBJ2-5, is EPEVTQTPSHQVTQMGQEVILRCVPISNHLYFYWYRQILGQKVEFLVSFYNNEISEKSEIFDDQFSVERPDGSNFTLKIRSTKLEDSAMYFCASRGPQETQYFGPGTRLLVL.

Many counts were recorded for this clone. The CDR3 sequence: CASSLLTGELFF. The CDR3 DNA sequence: TGTGCCAGCAGCTTGCTAACCGGGGAGCTGTTTTTT. J is TRBJ2-2 and V is TRBV11-1; no firm D call. From germline, CDR1 is SGHAT and CDR2 FQDESV (reference sequence). The V end was cut by 3 bases, the J end by 5 bases, with 4 bases between. The length of the CDR3 is 12 residues.

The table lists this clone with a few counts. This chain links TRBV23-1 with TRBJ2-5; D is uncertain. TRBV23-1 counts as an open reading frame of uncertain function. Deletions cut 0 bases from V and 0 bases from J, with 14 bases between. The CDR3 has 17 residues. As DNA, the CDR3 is TGCGCCAGCAGTCAATCGAGATCTATCATCGACCAAGAGACCCAGTACTTC. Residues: CASSQSRSIIDQETQYF.

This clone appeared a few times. The CDR3 region has the DNA TGTGCCAGCAGTTTACAGGGAAAGGCAGATACGCAGTATTTT. Protein product: CASSLQGKADTQYF. V and J are TRBV27 and TRBJ2-3; TRBD1 is a possible D gene (5 bases). Trimming cost V 2 bases and J 4 bases, with 10 bases left between them. The CDR3 covers 14 residues. Germline CDR1 reads MNHEY; CDR2 reads SMNVEV (reference sequence).